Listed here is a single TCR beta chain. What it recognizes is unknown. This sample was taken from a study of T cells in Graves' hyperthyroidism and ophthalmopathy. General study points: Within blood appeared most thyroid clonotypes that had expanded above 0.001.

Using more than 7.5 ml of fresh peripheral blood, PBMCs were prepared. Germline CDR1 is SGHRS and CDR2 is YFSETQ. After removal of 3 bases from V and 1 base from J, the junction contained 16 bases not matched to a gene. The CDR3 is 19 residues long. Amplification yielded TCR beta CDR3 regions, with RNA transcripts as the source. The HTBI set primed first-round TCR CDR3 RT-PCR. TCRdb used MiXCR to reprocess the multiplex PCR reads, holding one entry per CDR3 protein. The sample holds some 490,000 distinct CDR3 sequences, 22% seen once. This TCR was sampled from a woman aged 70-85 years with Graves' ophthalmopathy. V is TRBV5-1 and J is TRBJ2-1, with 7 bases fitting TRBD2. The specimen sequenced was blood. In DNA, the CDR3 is TGCGCCAGCAGCTATGGACTAGTAAGTAGGGCTAGGTCCTACAATGAGCAGTTCTTC. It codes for CASSYGLVSRARSYNEQFF.